This TCR beta chain was observed in a study of response to subunit inactivated influenza vaccine. Study-level findings and limits: The study's authors posited that every seasonal influenza vaccination enlists few new T cells.

From the RT-PCR reads, TCRdb called clonotypes with MiXCR, one entry per CDR3 protein. There are 430,000 or so distinct CDR3 sequences in the sample; approximately 11% occur only once, and 10% to 15% lies in the top ten. A note on this clonotype: The antigen remains undetermined. One junction end does not reproduce the germline sequence, and a read error may be involved.

This CDR3 has 14 residues. Germline V lookup: CDR1 SGHAT, CDR2 FQNNGV. This sequence originates from a man aged 45-65 years who received an inactivated influenza vaccine. This specimen was PBMCs from blood, taken roughly 47 days after vaccination. This chain joins TRBV11-2 and TRBJ2-7; the match to TRBD1 covers 8 bases. The CDR3, as DNA: TGTGCCAGCAGCTTAGTGGCAGGGGGCTACGTGCAGTACTTC. Its protein is CASSLVAGGYVQYF.